Each of the 5 T cell receptor beta chains below was sequenced from the same sample in a study of OX40 agonist ivuxolimab in advanced cancers. Profiled with immunoSEQ multiplex PCR; TCRdb holds only in-frame clones, not every one. Here the sample spans about 16,000 clones, 75% to 95% being singletons. The specimen comprised CD4+ or CD8+ T cells sorted from blood, sampled in a trial of the OX40 agonist ivuxolimab. The origin of the receptors is an adult with an advanced solid tumor such as melanoma, head and neck, liver or kidney cancer.

The chain carries TRBV2 and TRBJ2-5; possibly TRBD1 for D (5 bases). Germline V gene sequence: CDR1 SNHLY, CDR2 FYNNEI. The CDR3 extends over 15 amino acids. V was shortened by 3 bases and J by 1 base, with 12 bases between the two germline ends. The DNA of the CDR3 is TGTGCCAGCAGTGAGTCGGCCAGGGTCCAAGAGACCCAGTACTTC. Translation: CASSESARVQETQYF.

For the CDR3, the DNA is TGTGCCATCAGTCAGACTAGCGCTCCCTACGAGCAGTACTTC. Protein sequence: CAISQTSAPYEQYF. The chain is built from TRBV10-3 and TRBJ2-7, with TRBD2 identical over 8 bases. The germline gives CDR1 ENHRY, CDR2 SYGVKD. The CDR3 has 14 amino acids. V dropped 5 bases and J dropped 2; count of bases not matched to a gene: 5.

This chain links TRBV7-6 with TRBJ2-1; 8 bases align to TRBD2. The CDR3 totals 15 residues. V dropped 2 bases and J dropped 6; count of bases not matched to a gene: 6. Looked up from germline, CDR1 is SGHVS and CDR2 is FNYEAQ. This CDR3 reads CASSLSGSRVNEQFF. DNA for the CDR3: TGTGCCAGCAGCTTAAGCGGGAGTCGGGTCAATGAGCAGTTCTTC.

The chain couples TRBV7-9 to TRBJ2-5, with 11 bases fitting TRBD2. The CDR3 loop spans 15 amino acids. V was pared by 4 bases and J by 3 bases, with 4 bases of the junction left unmatched. Germline CDR1 is SEHNR and CDR2 is FQNEAQ (reference sequence). The DNA of the CDR3 is TGTGCCAGCAGCTCGAAACTAGCGGGAGAAGAGACCCAGTACTTC. It specifies CASSSKLAGEETQYF.

The CDR3 nucleotides are TGTGCCAGCAGCTTTGGAACGGGAGTAAAAGAGACCCAGTACTTC. Its protein product is CASSFGTGVKETQYF. The V gene is TRBV7-2, the J gene TRBJ2-5, with a weak D call TRBD2 (6 bases). With 3 bases removed from V and 3 bases from J, the gap between germline ends came to 14 bases. Germline CDR1 and CDR2: SGHTA and FQGNSA. The CDR3 length is 15 residues.